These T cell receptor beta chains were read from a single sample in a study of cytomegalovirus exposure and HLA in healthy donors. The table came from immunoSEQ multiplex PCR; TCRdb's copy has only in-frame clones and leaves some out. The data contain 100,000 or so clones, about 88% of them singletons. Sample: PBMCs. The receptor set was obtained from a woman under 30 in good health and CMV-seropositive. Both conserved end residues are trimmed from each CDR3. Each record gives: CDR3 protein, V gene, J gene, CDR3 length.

CDR3: ASSTGQGSYEQY
V: TRBV19
J: TRBJ2-7
length: 12

CDR3: ASSSTGYNEQF
V: TRBV6-5
J: TRBJ2-1
length: 11

CDR3: ASSLGQGYGELF
V: TRBV2
J: TRBJ2-2
length: 12

CDR3: ASSPPNKPIAGDEQF
V: TRBV18
J: TRBJ2-1
length: 15

CDR3: AIGGQGPLYGYT
V: TRBV28
J: TRBJ1-2
length: 12

CDR3: ATGGQGIIQETQY
V: TRBV28
J: TRBJ2-5
length: 13

CDR3: ASSDSGTSDYNEQF
V: TRBV10-2
J: TRBJ2-1
length: 14

CDR3: ASSFWRAHNEQF
V: TRBV28
J: TRBJ2-1
length: 12

CDR3: ASSYSIIGVPYEQY
V: TRBV6-5
J: TRBJ2-7
length: 14

CDR3: ASSPAGGFDYGYT
V: TRBV5-1
J: TRBJ1-2
length: 13

CDR3: ASNSNRDRDTEAF
V: TRBV11-2
J: TRBJ1-1
length: 13

CDR3: ASSLGQHGGSYT
V: TRBV5-6
J: TRBJ1-2
length: 12

CDR3: ATSRVMGASQPQH
V: TRBV15
J: TRBJ1-5
length: 13

CDR3: ASSFFGSGDTQY
V: TRBV27
J: TRBJ2-3
length: 12

CDR3: ASSRAASNEQF
V: TRBV6-5
J: TRBJ2-1
length: 11

CDR3: ASSSRVGGYEQY
V: TRBV7-2
J: TRBJ2-7
length: 12

CDR3: AINGGLAGGLNEQF
V: TRBV10-3
J: TRBJ2-1
length: 14

CDR3: ASSLAGLQPQH
V: TRBV28
J: TRBJ1-5
length: 11

CDR3: ASSPGTKYEQY
V: TRBV6-5
J: TRBJ2-7
length: 11

CDR3: ASSDLQDYGYT
V: TRBV25-1
J: TRBJ1-2
length: 11

CDR3: ASSQLGTSGEQF
V: TRBV4-1
J: TRBJ2-1
length: 12

CDR3: ASSLSTGANVLT
V: TRBV7-9
J: TRBJ2-6
length: 12

CDR3: ATGTDSNQPQH
V: TRBV2
J: TRBJ1-5
length: 11

CDR3: ASGNAVALEQY
V: TRBV27
J: TRBJ2-7
length: 11

CDR3: ASSFDPGTKLLWGYGYT
V: TRBV7-3
J: TRBJ1-2
length: 17

CDR3: AIGTGQGSEQY
V: TRBV27
J: TRBJ2-7
length: 11

CDR3: SVEFGGYGLYGYT
V: TRBV29-1
J: TRBJ1-2
length: 13

CDR3: ASSFGTALNTEAF
V: TRBV28
J: TRBJ1-1
length: 13

CDR3: ASSPGTPKWDTQY
V: TRBV7-7
J: TRBJ2-3
length: 13